This TCR beta chain was recorded in a study of blood T cell repertoires in COVID-19. Study-level information: The analysed material was cDNA or gDNA that came from T cells, B-cell-depleted T cells, or PBMCs.

Authors' analysis steps: Amplification of reference gene primers provided the estimated nucleated cell counts. Method: immunoSEQ multiplex PCR; TCRdb's copy keeps in-frame clones and lacks some. V and J calls and clone size are as listed in that table; D and trimming were resolved from the DNA. The sample records some 52,000 clones, 90% being singletons. The ends were cut back, 11 bases at V and 6 bases at J, with 23 bases in the middle. The CDR3 is 14 residues long. From germline, CDR1 is ENHRY and CDR2 SYGVKD. This chain links TRBV10-3 with TRBJ2-7, with D maybe TRBD1 (6 bases). The TCR originated in a human donor in a cohort sampled during active COVID-19. Sequencing was performed on peripheral blood. The DNA of the CDR3 is TGTGCCTCCGGGGTAGTGTCAGGGGCAGTCGAGCAGTACTTC. It encodes CASGVVSGAVEQYF.